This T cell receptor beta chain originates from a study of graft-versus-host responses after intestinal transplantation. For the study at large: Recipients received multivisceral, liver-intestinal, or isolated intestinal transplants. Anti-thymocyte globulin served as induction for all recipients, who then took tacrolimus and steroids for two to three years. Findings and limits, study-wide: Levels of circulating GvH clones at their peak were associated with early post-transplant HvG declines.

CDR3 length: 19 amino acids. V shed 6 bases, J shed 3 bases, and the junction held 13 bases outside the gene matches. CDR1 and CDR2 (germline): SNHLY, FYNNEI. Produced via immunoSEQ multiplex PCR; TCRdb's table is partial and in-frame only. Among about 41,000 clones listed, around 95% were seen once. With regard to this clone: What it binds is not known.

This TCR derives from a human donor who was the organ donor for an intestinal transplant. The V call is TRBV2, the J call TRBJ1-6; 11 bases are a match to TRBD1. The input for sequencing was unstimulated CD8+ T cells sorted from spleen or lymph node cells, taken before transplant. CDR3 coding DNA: TGTGCCAGCAGCCTACTCCGGGACAGGGGGTCGGTCTATAATTCACCCCTCCACTTT. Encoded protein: CASSLLRDRGSVYNSPLHF.